This T cell receptor beta chain was sequenced in a study of T cell changes during pregnancy in multiple sclerosis. Profiled with immunoSEQ multiplex PCR; TCRdb holds only in-frame clones, not every one. The table has roughly 47,000 clones, 85% to 95% seen once; the top ten hold about 5.5%. This sequence originates from a female donor with multiple sclerosis, enrolled in a pregnancy study. Specimen: CD8+ T cells from peripheral blood mononuclear cells, collected before pregnancy.

In DNA form, the CDR3 reads TGTGCCAGCAGCGCGGACAGGGACGAGACCCAGTACTTC. Residues: CASSADRDETQYF. J is TRBJ2-5 and V is TRBV2; 8 nucleotides line up with TRBD1. The CDR3 consists of 13 residues. The germline gives CDR1 SNHLY, CDR2 FYNNEI. The J segment lost 5 bases and the V segment lost 6 bases, leaving 5 bases of the junction unmatched.